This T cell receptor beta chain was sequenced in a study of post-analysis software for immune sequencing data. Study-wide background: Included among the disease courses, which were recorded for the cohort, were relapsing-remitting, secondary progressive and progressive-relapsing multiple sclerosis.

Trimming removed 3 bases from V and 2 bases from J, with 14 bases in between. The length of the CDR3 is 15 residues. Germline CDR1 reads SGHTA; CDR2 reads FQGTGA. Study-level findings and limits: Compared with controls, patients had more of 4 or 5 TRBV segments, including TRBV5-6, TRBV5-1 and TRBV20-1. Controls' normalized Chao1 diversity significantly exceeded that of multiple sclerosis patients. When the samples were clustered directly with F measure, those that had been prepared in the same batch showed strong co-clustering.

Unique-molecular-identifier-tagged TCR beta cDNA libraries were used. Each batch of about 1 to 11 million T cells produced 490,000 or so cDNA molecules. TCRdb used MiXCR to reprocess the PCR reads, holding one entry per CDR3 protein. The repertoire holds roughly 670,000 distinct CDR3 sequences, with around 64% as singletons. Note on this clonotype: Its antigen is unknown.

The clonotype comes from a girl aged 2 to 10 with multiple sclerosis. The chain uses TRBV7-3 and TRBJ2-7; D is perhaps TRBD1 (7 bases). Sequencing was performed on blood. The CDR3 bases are TGTGCCAGCAGCTTGGCGGGACAGCCTCCCTACGAGCAGTACTTC. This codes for CASSLAGQPPYEQYF.